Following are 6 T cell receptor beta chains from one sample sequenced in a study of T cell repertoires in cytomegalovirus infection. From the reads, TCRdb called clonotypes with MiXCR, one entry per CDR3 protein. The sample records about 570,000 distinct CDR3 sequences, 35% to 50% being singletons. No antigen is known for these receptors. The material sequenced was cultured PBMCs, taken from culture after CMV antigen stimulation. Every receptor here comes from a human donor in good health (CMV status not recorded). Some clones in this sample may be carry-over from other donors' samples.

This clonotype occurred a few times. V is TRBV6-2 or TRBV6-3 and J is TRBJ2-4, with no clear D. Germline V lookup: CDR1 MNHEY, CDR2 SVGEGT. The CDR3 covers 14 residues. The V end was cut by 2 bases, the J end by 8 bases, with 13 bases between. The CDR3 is CASSYDSRGDIQYF. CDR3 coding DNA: TGTGCCAGCAGTTACGATAGCCGTGGGGACATTCAGTACTTC.

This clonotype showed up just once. The CDR3 sequence is CASSTGGRGVIYF. Here the CDR3 DNA reads TGTGCCAGCAGCACCGGCGGCCGAGGGGTCATATATTTT. The V call is TRBV7-3, the J call TRBJ1-3, with D maybe TRBD1 (5 bases). This CDR3 has 13 amino acids. V lost 5 bases and J lost 12, with 17 bases in between. Germline-derived CDR1 and CDR2 are SGHTA and FQGTGA. Full variable domain (outside the CDR3, taken from reference TRBV7-3 and TRBJ1-3): GAGVSQTPSNKVTEKGKYVELRCDPISGHTALYWYRQSLGQGPEFLIYFQGTGAADDSGLPNDRFFAVRPEGSVSTLKIQRTERGDSAVYLCASSTGGRGVIYFGEGSWLTVV.

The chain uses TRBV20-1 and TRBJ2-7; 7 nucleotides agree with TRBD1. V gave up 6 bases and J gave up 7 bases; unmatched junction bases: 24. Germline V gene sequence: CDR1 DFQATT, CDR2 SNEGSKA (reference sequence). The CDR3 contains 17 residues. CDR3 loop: CSALTLGGLISYNEQYF. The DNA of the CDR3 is TGCAGTGCCCTCACCCTAGGGGGCCTGATCTCCTACAATGAGCAGTACTTC.

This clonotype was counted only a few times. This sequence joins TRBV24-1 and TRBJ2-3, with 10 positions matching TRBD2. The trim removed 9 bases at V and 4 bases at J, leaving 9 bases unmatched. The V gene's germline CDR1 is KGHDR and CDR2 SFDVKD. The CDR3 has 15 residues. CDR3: CATGGPSGGADTQYF. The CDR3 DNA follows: TGTGCCACCGGGGGGCCGAGCGGGGGGGCAGATACGCAGTATTTT.

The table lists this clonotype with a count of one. CDR3 bases: TGTGCCAGCAGACAGGGGGTCGAAGCTTTCTTT. This encodes CASRQGVEAFF. V is TRBV2 and J is TRBJ1-1; TRBD1 matches at 8 bases. V was clipped by 6 bases and J by 8 bases; unmatched bases: 2. The CDR3 sequence is 11 residues long. Germline V gives CDR1 SNHLY, CDR2 FYNNEI.

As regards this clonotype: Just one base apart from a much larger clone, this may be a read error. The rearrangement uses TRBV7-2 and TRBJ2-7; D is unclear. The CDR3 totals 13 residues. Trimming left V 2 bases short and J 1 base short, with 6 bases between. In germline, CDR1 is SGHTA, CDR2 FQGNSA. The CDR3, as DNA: TGTGCCAGCAGCTTAAACCCGTCCTACGAGCAGTACTTC. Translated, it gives CASSLNPSYEQYF.